These 22 T cell receptor beta chains were all obtained from the same sample, sequenced in a study of regulatory T cells in long-lasting Graves disease. Noted time point: newly diagnosed GD, antithyroid drugs for less than 3 months. Construction of the TCR library relied on RNA isolated from PBMCs. TCR beta libraries were built with iRepertoire HTBI primers and Arm-PCR of CDR3 regions. TCRdb independently ran MiXCR on the multiplex PCR reads; one entry per CDR3 protein. The table has about 430,000 distinct CDR3 sequences, 15% seen once; the top ten hold around 7.6%. The data also belong to a second study, concerning T cells in Graves' hyperthyroidism and ophthalmopathy.

This sample comprised peripheral blood mononuclear cells (PBMCs), obtained at new diagnosis, from a patient treated with antithyroid drugs. Receptor source: a woman in her forties with Graves disease.

This clonotype was recorded at least ten times. The rearrangement joins TRBV20-1 to TRBJ2-5; TRBD1 aligns across 7 bases. V lost 6 bases to trimming and J lost 5 bases; unmatched junction nucleotides: 6. From germline, CDR1 is DFQATT and CDR2 SNEGSKA (reference sequence). The length of the CDR3 is 12 residues. The CDR3 DNA reads as TGCAGTGCCACCGAGGGGGCGGAGACCCAGTACTTC. Translating it yields CSATEGAETQYF.

The chain has TRBV19 and TRBJ2-3; D gene uncertain. There are 14 residues in the CDR3. Trimming took 3 bases from V and 0 from J, leaving 7 bases between them. CDR1 LNHDA and CDR2 SQIVND come from the germline V gene (reference sequence). CDR3 loop: CASSISRSTDTQYF. In DNA, the CDR3 is TGTGCCAGTAGTATTAGTAGGAGCACAGATACGCAGTATTTT.

This clonotype was counted many times. This chain links TRBV2 with TRBJ1-6; D remains ambiguous. Germline V lookup: CDR1 SNHLY, CDR2 FYNNEI. CDR3 length: 13 amino acids. V was clipped by 7 bases and J by 7 bases, with 11 bases between them. The CDR3 reads CASMRGRNSPLHF. The CDR3 nucleotides read TGTGCCAGCATGCGGGGTCGGAATTCACCCCTCCACTTT. Complete variable domain (other parts from reference TRBV2 and TRBJ1-6): EPEVTQTPSHQVTQMGQEVILRCVPISNHLYFYWYRQILGQKVEFLVSFYNNEISEKSEIFDDQFSVERPDGSNFTLKIRSTKLEDSAMYFCASMRGRNSPLHFGNGTRLTVT.

The chain is built from TRBV12-3 or TRBV12-4 and TRBJ1-4, with D unclear. The V and J ends lost 5 bases and 4 bases respectively, with 11 bases between them. The CDR3 totals 14 residues. The CDR3 bases are TGTGCCAGCAGTCCGTTTATGCTTAATGAAAAACTGTTTTTT. Amino acids: CASSPFMLNEKLFF.

The chain carries TRBV4-2 and TRBJ2-2; either TRBD1 or TRBD2 may fit D (5 bases each). V was clipped by 1 base and J by 5 bases, with 20 bases between them. Germline V gene lookup returns CDR1 LGHNA and CDR2 YNFKEQ. CDR3 length equals 18 residues. The CDR3 loop reads CASSQAGGRGASTGELFF. The CDR3, as DNA: TGTGCCAGCAGCCAAGCCGGCGGACGAGGGGCTAGTACCGGGGAGCTGTTTTTT.

The chain has TRBV7-9 and TRBJ1-5, with D tentatively TRBD1 (6 bases). Per germline, CDR1 SEHNR and CDR2 FQNEAQ (reference sequence). V lost 3 bases and J 6 bases, leaving 12 bases between the germline ends. The CDR3 is 14 residues long. The DNA of the CDR3 is TGTGCCAGCAGCTTTACAGGGTCCGGTCAGCCCCAGCATTTT. Its translation is CASSFTGSGQPQHF.

This clonotype was seen at least ten times. The chain employs TRBV3-1 and TRBJ1-2; D is unresolved. V was clipped by 1 base and J by 6 bases, with 12 bases between them. The CDR3 runs to 14 residues. The germline CDR1 and CDR2 sequences are LGHDT and YNNKEL (reference sequence). The CDR3 region has the DNA TGTGCCAGCAGCCAAGGAATGGATTATAATGGCTACACCTTC. Residues: CASSQGMDYNGYTF.

This clonotype was seen at least ten times. This chain links TRBV5-6 with TRBJ2-5; D is possibly TRBD1 (5 bases). CDR1 is SGHDT, CDR2 YYEEEE, per germline. V lost 1 base and J 4 bases, leaving 11 bases between the germline ends. This CDR3 comprises 14 residues. The CDR3 sequence: CASSLQQGIETQYF. CDR3 nucleotide sequence: TGTGCCAGCAGCTTGCAGCAGGGTATAGAGACCCAGTACTTC.

This clonotype was seen ten or more times. CDR3 amino acids: CSARVGGAQFSGANVLTF. In DNA form, the CDR3 reads TGCAGTGCTCGAGTGGGTGGGGCGCAGTTCTCTGGGGCCAACGTCCTGACTTTC. The gene calls are TRBV20-1 and TRBJ2-6; TRBD1 is a possible D gene (5 bases). The length of the CDR3 is 18 residues. Per germline, CDR1 DFQATT and CDR2 SNEGSKA (reference sequence). With 5 bases removed from V and 0 bases from J, the gap between germline ends came to 20 bases.

This clonotype has ten or more counts. CDR3 DNA sequence: TGTGCCAGCAGCCCCCCTGGGGAGGGCAATGAGCAGTTCTTC. Translating gives CASSPPGEGNEQFF. This rearrangement joins TRBV28 to TRBJ2-1; TRBD2 matches 7 bases. This CDR3 is built from 14 residues. Looked up from germline, CDR1 is MDHEN and CDR2 is SYDVKM. V dropped 6 bases and J dropped 6; count of bases not matched to a gene: 8.

This clonotype was seen repeatedly, ten times or more. The gene calls are TRBV28 and TRBJ2-7, with D perhaps TRBD2 (5 bases). Germline V gene data show CDR1 as MDHEN and CDR2 as SYDVKM. Trimming stripped 6 bases from V and 4 bases from J, with 22 bases between. The CDR3 has 16 amino acids. The CDR3 here is CASRLAPGKRKYEQYF. In DNA form, the CDR3 reads TGTGCCAGCAGATTAGCACCGGGAAAGAGAAAGTACGAGCAGTACTTC.

This clonotype occurred a few times. The V gene is TRBV7-8, the J gene TRBJ2-6; TRBD1 matches 8 bases. The CDR3 contains 20 residues. Germline values: CDR1 SGHVS, CDR2 FQNEAQ. Trimming took 0 bases from V and 1 from J; bases not matched to a gene: 11. The DNA for the CDR3 is TGTGCCAGCAGCTTAGCCGGACAGGGAAATCCACCTTCTGGGGCCAACGTCCTGACTTTC. It specifies CASSLAGQGNPPSGANVLTF.

This clonotype turned up a few times. This chain joins TRBV19 and TRBJ1-1; D might be TRBD1 (6 bases). V dropped 9 bases and J dropped 2 bases, with 13 bases sitting between them. CDR1 LNHDA and CDR2 SQIVND come from the germline V gene (reference sequence). This CDR3 comprises 13 residues. The CDR3 sequence: CASNRASNTEAFF. The CDR3 DNA is TGTGCCAGCAACAGGGCGAGCAACACTGAAGCTTTCTTT.

This clonotype has a count of ten or more. CDR3 sequence (DNA): TGTGCCAGCAAACCTACGGGAGGGGATGATACGCAGTATTTT. Its protein product is CASKPTGGDDTQYF. The V gene is TRBV2, the J gene TRBJ2-3; 8 nucleotides align to TRBD2. Germline assignment: CDR1 SNHLY and CDR2 FYNNEI. After removal of 7 bases from V and 6 bases from J, the junction contained 9 bases not matched to a gene. The CDR3 sequence is 14 residues long.

This sequence joins TRBV29-1 and TRBJ2-7; D perhaps matches TRBD2 (5 bases). CDR1 and CDR2 (germline): SQVTM, ANQGSEA. This CDR3 is built from 13 residues. Deletions cut 4 bases from V and 2 bases from J, with 12 bases between. CDR3 DNA: TGCAGCGTTGCCTCGGGGAATCCCTACGAGCAGTACTTC. Protein sequence: CSVASGNPYEQYF.

This clonotype showed up many times. The chain employs TRBV20-1 and TRBJ2-1; 14 bases align to TRBD2. The germline gives CDR1 DFQATT, CDR2 SNEGSKA (reference sequence). V was pared by 3 bases and J by 6 bases, with 10 bases of the junction left unmatched. The CDR3 sequence is 17 residues long. The CDR3 DNA reads TGCAGTGCTAGTCGACTAGCGGGAGGGCTGAGGGGCAATGAGCAGTTCTTC. It yields the protein CSASRLAGGLRGNEQFF.

This clonotype showed up many times. V and J are TRBV12-3 or TRBV12-4 and TRBJ1-1; 9 nucleotides align to TRBD1. After removal of 10 bases from V and 5 bases from J, the junction contained 5 bases not matched to a gene. CDR3 length equals 12 residues. The CDR3 sequence: CATWTGDTEAFF. CDR3 nucleotide sequence: TGTGCCACCTGGACAGGGGATACTGAAGCTTTCTTT.

This clonotype was seen only a few times. This rearrangement joins TRBV13 to TRBJ2-3; the match to TRBD2 covers 11 bases. Losses at the gene ends were 5 bases for V and 5 bases for J; bases not matched to a gene: 12. This CDR3 is 17 amino acids long. Germline lookup yields CDR1 PRHDT and CDR2 FYEKMQ (reference sequence). CDR3 nucleotides: TGTGCCAGCAGCCGCACCGGTACTAGCGGGAGTTTAGATACGCAGTATTTT. Amino acids: CASSRTGTSGSLDTQYF.

This rearrangement joins TRBV7-9 to TRBJ2-3; TRBD1 or TRBD2 may be the D gene (5 bases each). Germline assignment: CDR1 SEHNR and CDR2 FQNEAQ (reference sequence). V shed 5 bases and J shed 6 bases, with 15 bases lying between them. The CDR3 contains 14 residues. CDR3 loop: CASSARDLTDTQYF. As DNA, the CDR3 is TGTGCCAGCAGCGCTCGGGACCTAACTGATACGCAGTATTTT.

The table lists this clonotype with many counts. This chain joins TRBV28 and TRBJ2-7; 9 nucleotides line up with TRBD1. V shed 7 bases, J shed 3 bases, and the junction held 10 bases outside the gene matches. CDR3 length: 15 amino acids. Germline V lookup: CDR1 MDHEN, CDR2 SYDVKM. The CDR3 DNA sequence: TGTGCCAGCACTTCCGTCGGACAGGGGAACTACGAGCAGTACTTC. As protein: CASTSVGQGNYEQYF. Using reference TRBV28 and TRBJ2-7 for the parts outside the CDR3, the full variable domain is DVKVTQSSRYLVKRTGEKVFLECVQDMDHENMFWYRQDPGLGLRLIYFSYDVKMKEKGDIPEGYSVSREKKERFSLILESASTNQTSMYLCASTSVGQGNYEQYFGPGTRLTVT.

As regards this clonotype: At one of its ends the junction is not consistent with the germline gene, which may arise from a read error. The CDR3 spells CANSYSGQTITYEQYF. The CDR3 DNA reads TGTGCCAACAGTTACTCGGGTCAGACCATAACCTACGAGCAGTACTTC. The chain links TRBV6-5 to TRBJ2-7; D uncertain. Germline V CDR1 and CDR2: MNHEY, SVGAGI. This CDR3 has 16 residues.

This clonotype was counted many times. This chain links TRBV28 with TRBJ2-3; D may match TRBD1 or TRBD2 (7 bases each). V lost 8 bases and J 2 bases, leaving 14 bases between the germline ends. The CDR3 is 14 amino acids. Per germline, CDR1 MDHEN and CDR2 SYDVKM. The CDR3, as DNA: TGTGCCAGCTGGGAGGGGGCCCCCACAGATACGCAGTATTTT. Its protein product is CASWEGAPTDTQYF.